This entry features one T cell receptor beta chain sequence. Its antigen is currently unknown. This specimen comes from a study of T cell repertoires in cytomegalovirus infection. Whole-study context: Through public TCR beta signatures, both CMV infection and matching HLA type were indicated. General study findings and limits: Accumulated public TCR beta family frequency recognized individuals carrying CMV together with the relevant HLA. The study found HLA-C-restricted CMV-specific TCR beta clonotypes dominating the ex vivo response.

CDR3 length: 15 amino acids. V was shortened by 2 bases and J by 3 bases, with 13 bases between the two germline ends. TCRdb reprocessed the reads via MiXCR and lists one record per CDR3 protein. Of roughly 500,000 distinct CDR3 sequences listed, roughly 10% were seen once; the top ten hold roughly 10%. V is TRBV12-3 or TRBV12-4 and J is TRBJ1-2; no clear D. The clonotype originates from a human donor in good health (CMV status not recorded). Some clones in this sample may be carry-over from other donors' samples. The sequenced sample was PBMCs. CDR3 sequence (DNA): TGTGCCAGCAGTTTAAGATCGGGCGCACACTATGGCTACACCTTC. Residues: CASSLRSGAHYGYTF.